This T cell receptor (beta chain) was captured by sequencing in a study of shared clonotypes between healthy human individuals. Libraries were prepared by immunoSEQ multiplex PCR; TCRdb keeps only in-frame clonotypes and omits some of them. This sample carries 2.5 million or so clones, 90% to 95% of them seen once, and the ten largest clones take roughly 0.13%. CD4+ cells yielded CD45RA+ naive and CD45RA-negative memory subsets. Comment on this clone: Its target is not known.

The CDR3 is made up of 15 amino acids. The trim removed 3 bases at V and 13 bases at J, leaving 16 bases unmatched. Per germline, CDR1 MGHRA and CDR2 YSYEKL. Whole-study results and caveats: It was expected that sequencing depth would affect clonotype sharing among donors.

V and J are TRBV4-1 and TRBJ2-7; 9 bases align to TRBD2. The source is a man aged 18 to 29 in good health. The sample was naive CD4+ T cells sorted from blood. Subset noted: CD45RA+ positively selected. The CDR3 spells CASSQGGGAGVGIYF. CDR3 in DNA: TGCGCCAGCAGCCAGGGCGGGGGGGCAGGAGTGGGGATTTACTTC.